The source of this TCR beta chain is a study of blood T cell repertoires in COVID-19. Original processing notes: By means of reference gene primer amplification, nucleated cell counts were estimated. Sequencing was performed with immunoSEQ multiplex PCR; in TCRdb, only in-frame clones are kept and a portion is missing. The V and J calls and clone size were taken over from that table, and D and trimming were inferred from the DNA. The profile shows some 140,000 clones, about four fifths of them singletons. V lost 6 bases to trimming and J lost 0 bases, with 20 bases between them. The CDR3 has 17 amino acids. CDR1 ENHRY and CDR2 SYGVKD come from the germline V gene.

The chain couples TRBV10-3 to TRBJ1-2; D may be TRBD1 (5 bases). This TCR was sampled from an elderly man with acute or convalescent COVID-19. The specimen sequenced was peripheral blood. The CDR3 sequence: CAIRDSGGRSPNYGYTF. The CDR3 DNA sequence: TGTGCCATCAGGGACTCCGGGGGACGCTCCCCTAACTATGGCTACACCTTC.